This is a list of T cell receptor beta chains from one sample in a study of Graves' ophthalmopathy and Graves' hyperthyroidism. TCRdb redid the calling of the multiplex PCR reads with MiXCR, one entry per CDR3 protein. The repertoire includes about 370,000 distinct CDR3 sequences, about a sixth of them detected once, and roughly 2.6% sits in the top ten. Sequenced sample: peripheral blood. These receptors all come from an adult woman with stable Graves' hyperthyroidism. Each CDR3 is given with its conserved first and last residue. D genes are given only for firm matches. Expanded clones are given a class, and other clones once, few, many or no size at all.

abundance: many
j_gene: TRBJ2-5
v_gene: TRBV29-1
len: 15
d_gene: TRBD1
CDR3nt: TGCAGCTCACTCACCGGGACAGGGGGTCAAGAGACCCAGTACTTC
CDR3aa: CSSLTGTGGQETQYF

abundance: many
j_gene: TRBJ2-7
v_gene: TRBV4-1
len: 15
d_gene: .
CDR3nt: TGCGCCAGCAGCCAAGGATCAGGCCAGAGGGACGAGCAGTACTTC
CDR3aa: CASSQGSGQRDEQYF

abundance: many
j_gene: TRBJ1-2
v_gene: TRBV4-1
len: 18
d_gene: TRBD1
CDR3nt: TGCGCCAGCAGCCAAGAGGCGGTGCAGGGACAGTTTGGGTATGGCTACACCTTC
CDR3aa: CASSQEAVQGQFGYGYTF

abundance: many
j_gene: TRBJ1-2
v_gene: TRBV4-3
len: 14
d_gene: TRBD1
CDR3nt: TGCGCCAGCAGCCAGCGAACAGGGGGTAGTGGCTACACCTTC
CDR3aa: CASSQRTGGSGYTF

abundance: .
j_gene: TRBJ2-5
v_gene: TRBV5-1
len: 13
d_gene: .
CDR3nt: TGCGCCAGCAGCTTGGTACCCCAAGAGACCCAGTACTTC
CDR3aa: CASSLVPQETQYF

abundance: many
j_gene: TRBJ2-5
v_gene: TRBV6-2/TRBV6-3
len: 15
d_gene: .
CDR3nt: TGTGCCAGCAGTTTAGAGAAGTGGGATCCTAAGACCCAGTACTTC
CDR3aa: CASSLEKWDPKTQYF

abundance: .
j_gene: TRBJ1-5
v_gene: TRBV7-9
len: 15
d_gene: .
CDR3nt: TGTGCCAGCAGCTCAGAGGACCGTCCGAATCAGCCCCAGCATTTT
CDR3aa: CASSSEDRPNQPQHF

abundance: many
j_gene: TRBJ1-5
v_gene: TRBV19
len: 15
d_gene: .
CDR3nt: TGTGCCAGTAGTATTCCCCCGGGAGGCAATCAGCCCCAGCATTTT
CDR3aa: CASSIPPGGNQPQHF

abundance: many
j_gene: TRBJ2-6
v_gene: TRBV6-8
len: 19
d_gene: .
CDR3nt: TGTGCCAGCAGTTACACCGAACCTGACAGGAACTGGGGGGCCAACGTCCTGACTTTC
CDR3aa: CASSYTEPDRNWGANVLTF

abundance: few
j_gene: TRBJ2-2
v_gene: TRBV18
len: 15
d_gene: .
CDR3nt: TGTGCCAGCTCACCACTCAGACTGCACACCGGGGAGCTGTTTTTT
CDR3aa: CASSPLRLHTGELFF

abundance: .
j_gene: TRBJ2-7
v_gene: TRBV12-3/TRBV12-4
len: 15
d_gene: TRBD2
CDR3nt: TGTGCCAGCAGTACACCGTACGGAGCGGGGTACGAGCAGTACTTC
CDR3aa: CASSTPYGAGYEQYF

abundance: few
j_gene: TRBJ2-7
v_gene: TRBV18
len: 13
d_gene: .
CDR3nt: TGTGCCAGCTCACCAATAGGACGGGACGAGCAGTACTTC
CDR3aa: CASSPIGRDEQYF

abundance: many
j_gene: TRBJ1-6
v_gene: TRBV3-1
len: 16
d_gene: .
CDR3nt: TGTGCCAGCAGCCAAGTTCTGAGACCGAAGAATTCACCCCTCCACTTT
CDR3aa: CASSQVLRPKNSPLHF

abundance: many
j_gene: TRBJ1-1
v_gene: TRBV5-1
len: 14
d_gene: .
CDR3nt: TGCGCCAGCAGCTTGGATTTCAGGAACACTGAAGCTTTCTTT
CDR3aa: CASSLDFRNTEAFF

abundance: many
j_gene: TRBJ1-6
v_gene: TRBV6-5
len: 17
d_gene: TRBD1
CDR3nt: TGTGCCAGCAGTTACTCGGGAACAGGGACAGGGGCTTCACCCCTCCACTTT
CDR3aa: CASSYSGTGTGASPLHF

abundance: few
j_gene: TRBJ2-7
v_gene: TRBV5-6
len: 13
d_gene: TRBD1
CDR3nt: TGTGCCAGCAGCTTGGGGGCAGGGGGCATTTCGTACTTC
CDR3aa: CASSLGAGGISYF

abundance: few
j_gene: TRBJ1-3
v_gene: TRBV11-2
len: 15
d_gene: .
CDR3nt: TGTGCCAGCAGCTTAGAGGGGGGGTCTGGAAACACCATATATTTT
CDR3aa: CASSLEGGSGNTIYF

abundance: many
j_gene: TRBJ2-1
v_gene: TRBV10-2
len: 13
d_gene: TRBD1
CDR3nt: TGCGCCAGCAGTGACGGGACAGAGGTTGAGCAGTTCTTC
CDR3aa: CASSDGTEVEQFF

abundance: many
j_gene: TRBJ2-3
v_gene: TRBV28
len: 16
d_gene: .
CDR3nt: TGTGCCAGCAGTCCGCCCCCGGGTCGGGGGCACTTGACGCAGTATTTT
CDR3aa: CASSPPPGRGHLTQYF

abundance: .
j_gene: TRBJ1-6
v_gene: TRBV20-1
len: 13
d_gene: .
CDR3nt: TGCAGTGCTAGGTCCAGCGGGGATTCACCCCTCCACTTT
CDR3aa: CSARSSGDSPLHF

abundance: many
j_gene: TRBJ2-7
v_gene: TRBV28
len: 12
d_gene: .
CDR3nt: TGTGCCAGCAGTTACAGGTCCTACGAGCAGTACTTC
CDR3aa: CASSYRSYEQYF

abundance: many
j_gene: TRBJ1-3
v_gene: TRBV27
len: 15
d_gene: .
CDR3nt: TGTGCCAGCAGTTTATCGCGGGCCGGGGGAAACACCATATATTTT
CDR3aa: CASSLSRAGGNTIYF

abundance: many
j_gene: TRBJ2-5
v_gene: TRBV4-1
len: 16
d_gene: TRBD2
CDR3nt: TGCGCCAGCAGCCAAGACGGGGCGGGAGCAGCGGAGACCCAGTACTTC
CDR3aa: CASSQDGAGAAETQYF